Presented here are 22 T cell receptor beta chains from one specimen sequenced in a study of blood T cell repertoires in COVID-19. This table comes from immunoSEQ multiplex PCR, and its TCRdb copy is limited to in-frame clones, with some not included. The sample shows approximately 230,000 clones, 85% to 90% of them seen only once. The sample taken for sequencing was PBMCs or T cells enriched from blood (not recorded which). These receptors were collected from a woman aged 45-60 years with acute COVID-19.

The rearrangement joins TRBV29-1 to TRBJ1-2; the D is unclear. CDR1 and CDR2 from the germline V gene are SQVTM and ANQGSEA. The CDR3 has 14 amino acids. Trimming cost V 5 bases and J 4 bases, with 17 bases left between them. This CDR3 reads CSVRGDSEGYGYTF. The CDR3 DNA follows: TGCAGCGTTCGAGGTGACTCCGAGGGCTATGGCTACACCTTC.

This clone was seen a handful of times. This rearrangement joins TRBV11-2 to TRBJ2-7; 10 bases align to TRBD2. V lost 2 bases and J lost 4; bases outside the gene matches: 5. The CDR3 is 15 residues long. The germline gives CDR1 SGHAT, CDR2 FQNNGV. The CDR3 DNA sequence: TGTGCCAGCAGCTTAAGCGGACTAGCGGAATACGAGCAGTACTTC. It codes for CASSLSGLAEYEQYF.

The V gene is TRBV6-5, the J gene TRBJ2-7, with D possibly matching TRBD2 (6 bases). Trimming left V 0 bases short and J 2 bases short, with 14 bases between. Per the germline V gene, CDR1 is MNHEY and CDR2 is SVGAGI. This CDR3 is 16 amino acids long. The CDR3 DNA is TGTGCCAGCAGTTACTCGAGCGGGCCCTCCCCCTACGAGCAGTACTTC. Its translation is CASSYSSGPSPYEQYF.

The V and J genes are TRBV28 and TRBJ2-7, with 7 bases aligning to TRBD2. CDR3 length: 13 residues. CDR1 is MDHEN, CDR2 SYDVKM, per germline. Trimming removed 8 bases from V and 3 bases from J; junction bases left unmatched: 7. CDR3 nucleotides: TGTGCCAGCTCAGAACCGGGAGGCTACGAGCAGTACTTC. Translated: CASSEPGGYEQYF. The full variable domain, its missing parts supplied by reference TRBV28 and TRBJ2-7, is DVKVTQSSRYLVKRTGEKVFLECVQDMDHENMFWYRQDPGLGLRLIYFSYDVKMKEKGDIPEGYSVSREKKERFSLILESASTNQTSMYLCASSEPGGYEQYFGPGTRLTVT.

The chain has TRBV7-2 and TRBJ2-3; 8 bases fit TRBD2. V shed 5 bases and J 2 bases; nucleotides not matched to a gene: 6. The CDR3 extends over 15 amino acids. CDR1 and CDR2 (germline): SGHTA, FQGNSA. This CDR3 is CASSLGLALTDTQYF. The CDR3, as DNA: TGTGCCAGCAGCCTCGGACTAGCACTCACAGATACGCAGTATTTT.

This rearrangement joins TRBV30 to TRBJ1-5, with D possibly being TRBD1 (6 bases). Trimming cost V 0 bases and J 6 bases, with 12 bases left between them. CDR1 GTSNPN and CDR2 SVGIG come from the germline V gene (reference sequence). The CDR3 covers 14 residues. CDR3 nucleotides: TGTGCCTGGAGTGTACGGGGGGGCATTCAGCCCCAGCATTTT. It translates to CAWSVRGGIQPQHF.

The genes are TRBV29-1 and TRBJ1-1, with D hard to call. This CDR3 spans 12 amino acids. The germline V gene has CDR1 SQVTM and CDR2 ANQGSEA. The germline V and J ends were trimmed by 6 bases and 6 bases, with 14 bases remaining between them. The CDR3 loop reads CSVDAPSAEAFF. CDR3 bases: TGCAGCGTCGACGCCCCAAGCGCTGAAGCTTTCTTT.

The chain couples TRBV28 to TRBJ1-2; 9 bases line up with TRBD1. CDR1 is MDHEN and CDR2 is SYDVKM in the germline V gene. CDR3 size: 15 residues. After removal of 6 bases from V and 4 bases from J, the junction contained 9 bases not matched to a gene. In nucleotides, the CDR3 is TGTGCCAGCAGGAGACGCCTGACAGGGGGCTATGGCTACACCTTC. Translated, it gives CASRRRLTGGYGYTF.

The chain recombines TRBV6-5 with TRBJ1-2; tentative D call: TRBD1 (5 bases). V lost 10 bases to trimming and J lost 9 bases, with 21 bases between them. Germline CDR1 MNHEY, CDR2 SVGAGI. The CDR3 is made up of 13 amino acids. As DNA, the CDR3 is TGTGCCACTTGTTCTCTCGTAGGGGAACGCTACACCTTC. Its translation is CATCSLVGERYTF.

This chain uses TRBV6-5 with TRBJ2-5; TRBD2 aligns across 9 bases. V dropped 6 bases and J dropped 5; count of bases not matched to a gene: 7. The CDR3 runs to 14 residues. The germline CDR1 and CDR2 sequences are MNHEY and SVGAGI. CDR3 region: CASRPGTSRETQYF. The CDR3 coding sequence is TGTGCCAGCAGACCCGGGACTAGCCGGGAGACCCAGTACTTC.

The chain recombines TRBV21-1 with TRBJ2-7; the DNA was not compared with TRBD1, the D call given in the table. TRBV21-1 is a listed pseudogene. The length of the CDR3 is 13 residues. The CDR3 nucleotides are TGTGCCAGCAGCAAAGTCCAGGACTACGAGCAGTACTTC. This sequence encodes CASSKVQDYEQYF.

V gene TRBV5-1 combines with J gene TRBJ2-6; 12 bases line up with TRBD2. V dropped 4 bases and J dropped 1; count of bases not matched to a gene: 3. Germline V CDR1 and CDR2: SGHRS, YFSETQ. The CDR3 runs to 17 residues. The CDR3 DNA follows: TGCGCCAGCAGCAAGGGACTAGCGGGTTCTGGGGCCAACGTCCTGACTTTC. It specifies CASSKGLAGSGANVLTF.

The chain uses TRBV28 and TRBJ1-4; 8 bases align to TRBD1. J gave up 0 bases and V 4 bases, and 7 bases lay outside the gene matches. CDR3 length: 17 residues. CDR1 MDHEN and CDR2 SYDVKM come from the germline V gene. The CDR3: CASSYPGQEATNEKLFF. Here the CDR3 DNA reads TGTGCCAGCAGTTACCCGGGACAGGAAGCAACTAATGAAAAACTGTTTTTT.

CDR3 bases: TGCGCCAGCAGCTTGGAGCGGGCGCCGGGTGGCTACACCTTC. Protein: CASSLERAPGGYTF. This chain connects TRBV5-1 to TRBJ1-2; D uncertain. Trimming removed 0 bases at V and 7 bases at J, with 13 bases between. Germline values: CDR1 SGHRS, CDR2 YFSETQ. The CDR3 consists of 14 residues. Full variable domain (remainder filled in from reference TRBV5-1 and TRBJ1-2): KAGVTQTPRYLIKTRGQQVTLSCSPISGHRSVSWYQQTPGQGLQFLFEYFSETQRNKGNFPGRFSGRQFSNSRSEMNVSTLELGDSALYLCASSLERAPGGYTFGSGTRLTVV.

The chain couples TRBV29-1 to TRBJ2-3; tentatively, D is TRBD2 (6 bases). The CDR3 is made up of 13 amino acids. The ends were cut back, 7 bases at V and 4 bases at J, with 15 bases in the middle. Germline CDR1 reads SQVTM; CDR2 reads ANQGSEA. CDR3: CSAIKEGPDTQYF. The CDR3 DNA follows: TGCAGCGCCATTAAGGAGGGCCCAGATACGCAGTATTTT.

The J gene is TRBJ1-2, the V gene TRBV14, with D perhaps TRBD1 (6 bases). CDR1 is SGHDN and CDR2 is FVKESK in the germline V gene. The CDR3 runs to 13 residues. V was cut by 6 bases and J by 7 bases, with 15 bases left in between. The CDR3 reads CASRETGYGGYTF. CDR3 nucleotides: TGTGCCAGCAGGGAAACAGGGTATGGTGGCTACACCTTC.

The chain is built from TRBV28 and TRBJ2-5, with D possibly TRBD2 on 6 matching bases. CDR3 length: 15 amino acids. Trimming took off 0 bases at V and 2 bases at J, with 10 bases between the two ends. The V gene's germline CDR1 is MDHEN and CDR2 SYDVKM. The CDR3 protein is CASSLWAGRQETQYF. The CDR3 DNA sequence: TGTGCCAGCAGTTTATGGGCAGGGAGGCAAGAGACCCAGTACTTC.

The chain combines TRBV27 with TRBJ2-2; 8 nucleotides line up with TRBD2. The CDR3 extends over 16 amino acids. Germline V lookup: CDR1 MNHEY, CDR2 SMNVEV (reference sequence). V lost 4 bases and J lost 0; bases outside the gene matches: 4. CDR3 region: CASSSGTSANTGELFF. CDR3 bases: TGTGCCAGCAGTTCCGGGACTAGTGCGAACACCGGGGAGCTGTTTTTT.

This clone was observed a single time. Different DNA sequences within this sample yield the same CDR3. The chain has TRBV18 and TRBJ1-1; 8 nucleotides align to TRBD1. The junction had 4 bases not matched to a gene; V was cut back by 3 bases and J by 4 bases. The CDR3 length is 14 residues. Per the germline V gene, CDR1 is KGHSH and CDR2 is LQKENI. CDR3 coding DNA: TGTGCCAGCTCACCGGACAGGGTGGGCACTGAAGCTTTCTTT. It translates to CASSPDRVGTEAFF.

The rearrangement links TRBV24-1 to TRBJ1-5; 9 bases are shared with TRBD1. After removal of 4 bases from V and 0 bases from J, the junction contained 9 bases not matched to a gene. Germline V gene sequence: CDR1 KGHDR, CDR2 SFDVKD. CDR3 length: 18 residues. CDR3: CATSENDRGVYSNQPQHF. The CDR3 DNA follows: TGTGCCACCAGTGAGAACGACAGGGGGGTTTATAGCAATCAGCCCCAGCATTTT.

The J gene is TRBJ2-2, the V gene TRBV27, with 7 bases aligning to TRBD2. V lost 5 bases, J lost 5 bases, and 11 bases stayed unmatched. Germline assignment: CDR1 MNHEY and CDR2 SMNVEV (reference sequence). This CDR3 contains 16 residues. CDR3 in amino acids: CASSPGTISGTGELFF. In nucleotides, the CDR3 is TGTGCCAGCAGTCCGGGGACTATCAGTGGGACCGGGGAGCTGTTTTTT.

The chain employs TRBV7-2 and TRBJ2-1, with 8 nucleotides matching TRBD2. Germline V CDR1 and CDR2: SGHTA, FQGNSA. The ends lost 0 bases at V and 6 bases at J; junction bases unmatched: 4. The CDR3 is 15 residues long. The CDR3 sequence is CASSLAAGGGNEQFF. The DNA of the CDR3 is TGTGCCAGCAGCTTAGCGGCGGGAGGCGGCAATGAGCAGTTCTTC.